The next 19 T cell receptor beta chains were all read from a single sample in a study of blood T cell repertoires in COVID-19. Method: immunoSEQ multiplex PCR; TCRdb's copy keeps in-frame clones and lacks some. The sample has approximately 150,000 clones, over 80% seen once. The specimen was peripheral blood. All receptors derive from a woman aged 45-60 years with acute or convalescent COVID-19.

The rearrangement links TRBV4-1 to TRBJ2-3, with no clear D. CDR1 is MGHRA, CDR2 YSYEKL, per germline. The germline V and J ends were trimmed by 0 bases and 6 bases, with 7 bases remaining between them. This CDR3 contains 13 residues. The CDR3 protein is CASSQERADTQYF. CDR3 bases: TGCGCCAGCAGCCAAGAGCGTGCGGATACGCAGTATTTT.

The chain recombines TRBV18 with TRBJ1-5; maybe TRBD1 (6 bases). Germline loops: CDR1 KGHSH, CDR2 LQKENI. This CDR3 has 15 amino acids. Trimming stripped 2 bases from V and 3 bases from J, with 11 bases between. This CDR3 is CASSPGGQINQPQHF. The CDR3 nucleotides are TGTGCCAGCTCACCAGGCGGACAGATCAATCAGCCCCAGCATTTT.

The chain joins TRBV11-1 to TRBJ2-3; the match to TRBD2 covers 10 bases. The J segment lost 2 bases and the V segment lost 3 bases, leaving 5 bases of the junction unmatched. CDR3 length equals 16 residues. The germline gives CDR1 SGHAT, CDR2 FQDESV (reference sequence). The CDR3 protein is CASSFGLAESTDTQYF. The CDR3 DNA follows: TGTGCCAGCAGCTTTGGACTAGCGGAGTCCACAGATACGCAGTATTTT.

The rearrangement uses TRBV30 and TRBJ1-5; D is uncertain. The ends were cut back, 2 bases at V and 5 bases at J, with 19 bases in the middle. Germline V gene data show CDR1 as GTSNPN and CDR2 as SVGIG (reference sequence). CDR3 length: 16 residues. In DNA, the CDR3 is TGTGCCTGGAGTCTGCCGCGGGGTTACGGGTATCAGCCCCAGCATTTT. Its protein product is CAWSLPRGYGYQPQHF. Full variable domain (rest looked up from reference TRBV30 and TRBJ1-5): SQTIHQWPATLVQPVGSPLSLECTVEGTSNPNLYWYRQAAGRGLQLLFYSVGIGQISSEVPQNLSASRPQDRQFILSSKKLLLSDSGFYLCAWSLPRGYGYQPQHFGDGTRLSIL.

This chain connects TRBV6-5 to TRBJ1-5; possible D gene TRBD1, 5 bases. This CDR3 has 16 amino acids. V lost 0 bases, J lost 3 bases, and 12 bases lay in between. Looked up from germline, CDR1 is MNHEY and CDR2 is SVGAGI. The CDR3 region is CASSYSGREDNQPQHF. CDR3 in DNA: TGTGCCAGCAGTTACTCGGGCAGGGAGGACAATCAGCCCCAGCATTTT.

This sequence joins TRBV7-9 and TRBJ2-3; D is ambiguous. The CDR3 totals 15 residues. Per germline, CDR1 SEHNR and CDR2 FQNEAQ (reference sequence). V gave up 1 base and J gave up 0 bases, with 8 bases separating them. The CDR3 sequence: CASSLDLTSTDTQYF. The DNA of the CDR3 is TGTGCCAGCAGCTTAGACTTGACTAGCACAGATACGCAGTATTTT.

This clone was seen only once. The J gene is TRBJ2-5, the V gene TRBV19; TRBD2 matches 8 bases. Trimming removed 1 base from V and 6 bases from J; junction bases left unmatched: 4. Germline CDR1 reads LNHDA; CDR2 reads SQIVND (reference sequence). CDR3 length: 14 amino acids. CDR3 DNA: TGTGCCAGTAGTATAGGTGGTAGCGGGAAGACCCAGTACTTC. Translation gives CASSIGGSGKTQYF.

The V and J genes are TRBV28 and TRBJ2-7; 7 bases match TRBD1. The CDR3 length is 15 residues. V was pared by 6 bases and J by 3 bases, with 11 bases of the junction left unmatched. CDR1 and CDR2 from the germline V gene are MDHEN and SYDVKM. Written as DNA, the CDR3 is TGTGCCAGCAGCCTCCACCGACAGGGCCTCTACGAGCAGTACTTC. Translation gives CASSLHRQGLYEQYF.

The genes are TRBV5-6 and TRBJ1-4, with D maybe TRBD1 (5 bases). The CDR3 runs 16 residues. Trimming removed 4 bases from V and 0 bases from J, with 13 bases in between. Germline-derived CDR1 and CDR2 are SGHDT and YYEEEE. DNA of the CDR3: TGTGCCAGCAGCAGTGGCAGGGATCCAACTAATGAAAAACTGTTTTTT. This codes for CASSSGRDPTNEKLFF.

This chain's CDR3 is CASSLGNVGSSYEQYF. CDR3 in DNA: TGTGCCAGCAGCTTAGGAAATGTCGGTAGCTCCTACGAGCAGTACTTC. This chain joins TRBV7-8 and TRBJ2-7; D is ambiguous. The V gene's germline CDR1 is SGHVS and CDR2 FQNEAQ. The CDR3 extends over 16 amino acids. Trimming took off 1 base at V and 0 bases at J, with 13 bases between the two ends.

V and J are TRBV19 and TRBJ2-7; the D gene is possibly TRBD1 (6 bases). Trimming stripped 7 bases from V and 2 bases from J, with 15 bases between. Germline V gives CDR1 LNHDA, CDR2 SQIVND (reference sequence). The CDR3 sequence is 14 residues long. The CDR3 bases are TGTGCCAGTAAGCGCGGACAGCAACCCTACGAGCAGTACTTC. It translates to CASKRGQQPYEQYF.

The chain links TRBV9 to TRBJ2-2; TRBD1 agrees at 8 bases. J was trimmed by 4 bases and V by 3 bases; bases with no gene match: 5. Germline assignment: CDR1 SGDLS and CDR2 YYNGEE. The CDR3 totals 15 residues. The CDR3 region has the DNA TGTGCCAGCAGCGGTTCACAGGGGGGCACCGGGGAGCTGTTTTTT. This gives the protein CASSGSQGGTGELFF.

CDR3 bases: TGTGCCAGCAGCGACTGGACAGGGGGGGGCGGCGAGCAGTACTTC. Its translation is CASSDWTGGGGEQYF. The chain joins TRBV9 to TRBJ2-7; 10 nucleotides align to TRBD1. This CDR3 has 15 residues. Looked up from germline, CDR1 is SGDLS and CDR2 is YYNGEE. J lost 6 bases, V lost 3 bases, and 9 bases had no gene match.

This chain links TRBV9 with TRBJ1-1, with unresolved D. Germline V gene sequence: CDR1 SGDLS, CDR2 YYNGEE. The CDR3 covers 16 residues. Trimming pared 4 bases from V and 0 bases from J, leaving 16 bases between. CDR3 nucleotide sequence: TGTGCCAGCAGCCCCCGCGGTGATGGATTGAACACTGAAGCTTTCTTT. Translated: CASSPRGDGLNTEAFF.

This chain uses TRBV28 with TRBJ1-5; D is undetermined. There are 11 residues in the CDR3. Germline V gives CDR1 MDHEN, CDR2 SYDVKM. Deletions cut 5 bases from V and 5 bases from J, with 4 bases between. The CDR3 is CASSTYQPQHF. CDR3 sequence (DNA): TGTGCCAGCAGTACTTATCAGCCCCAGCATTTT.

CDR3 protein: CASSGTGRETQYF. The CDR3 bases are TGTGCCAGCTCCGGGACAGGGAGAGAGACCCAGTACTTC. The V and J genes are TRBV18 and TRBJ2-5; 9 bases agree with TRBD1. The CDR3 extends over 13 amino acids. Germline V gives CDR1 KGHSH, CDR2 LQKENI. Trimming cost V 6 bases and J 4 bases; bases outside gene matches: 3.

This clone was seen once. DNA for the CDR3: TGTGCCAGCAGCTTAGGGACAGGGCTGGCGACTGAAGCTTTCTTT. This translates into CASSLGTGLATEAFF. The chain combines TRBV7-9 with TRBJ1-1; TRBD1 matches 8 bases. V lost 1 base, J lost 5 bases, and 6 bases stayed unmatched. CDR3 length: 15 residues. Germline CDR1 reads SEHNR; CDR2 reads FQNEAQ (reference sequence).

The rearrangement joins TRBV18 to TRBJ2-6; 13 positions agree with TRBD2. This CDR3 has 19 residues. CDR1 KGHSH and CDR2 LQKENI come from the germline V gene. V gave up 0 bases and J gave up 0 bases; unmatched junction bases: 2. CDR3 region: CASSPPGLAGTSGANVLTF. The CDR3 DNA reads TGTGCCAGCTCACCACCGGGACTAGCGGGGACCTCTGGGGCCAACGTCCTGACTTTC.

The CDR3, as DNA: TGTGCCAGCAGTGATCGGGACAGGGGGCTGTACAATGAGCAGTTCTTC. Translation gives CASSDRDRGLYNEQFF. The V gene is TRBV6-1, the J gene TRBJ2-1, with TRBD1 matching 12 bases. The CDR3 is 16 residues long. Germline V gives CDR1 MNHNS, CDR2 SASEGT. The ends lost 3 bases at V and 4 bases at J; junction bases unmatched: 4.